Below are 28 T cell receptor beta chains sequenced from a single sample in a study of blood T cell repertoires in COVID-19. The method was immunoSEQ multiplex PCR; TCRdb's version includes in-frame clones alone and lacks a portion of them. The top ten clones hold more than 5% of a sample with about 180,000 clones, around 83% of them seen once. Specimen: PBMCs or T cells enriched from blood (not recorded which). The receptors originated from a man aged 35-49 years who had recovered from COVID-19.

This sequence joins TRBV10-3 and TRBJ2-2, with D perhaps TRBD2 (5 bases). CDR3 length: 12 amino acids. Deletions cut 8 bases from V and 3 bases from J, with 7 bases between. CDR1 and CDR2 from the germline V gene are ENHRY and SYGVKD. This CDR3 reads CAIFGDTGELFF. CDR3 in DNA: TGTGCCATCTTCGGGGACACCGGGGAGCTGTTTTTT.

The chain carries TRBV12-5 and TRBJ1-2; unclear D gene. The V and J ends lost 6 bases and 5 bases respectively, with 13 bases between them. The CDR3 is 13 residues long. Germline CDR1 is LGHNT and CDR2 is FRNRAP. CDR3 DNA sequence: TGTGCTAGTGGGTCGTCGGTGACTTATGGCTACACCTTC. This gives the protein CASGSSVTYGYTF.

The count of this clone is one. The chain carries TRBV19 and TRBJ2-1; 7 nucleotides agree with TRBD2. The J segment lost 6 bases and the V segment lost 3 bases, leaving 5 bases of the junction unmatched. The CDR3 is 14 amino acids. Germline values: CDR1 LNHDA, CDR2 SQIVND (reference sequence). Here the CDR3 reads CASSMPGGVNEQFF. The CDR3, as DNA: TGTGCCAGTAGTATGCCGGGGGGAGTCAATGAGCAGTTCTTC. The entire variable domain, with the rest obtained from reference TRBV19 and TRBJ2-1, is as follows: DGGITQSPKYLFRKEGQNVTLSCEQNLNHDAMYWYRQDPGQGLRLIYYSQIVNDFQKGDIAEGYSVSREKKESFPLTVTSAQKNPTAFYLCASSMPGGVNEQFFGPGTRLTVL.

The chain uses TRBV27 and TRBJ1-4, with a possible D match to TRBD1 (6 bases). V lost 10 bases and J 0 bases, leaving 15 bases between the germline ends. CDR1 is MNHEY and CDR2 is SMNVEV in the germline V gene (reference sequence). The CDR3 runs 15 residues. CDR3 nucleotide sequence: TGTGCCACCCAGGACAGCTATGCAACTAATGAAAAACTGTTTTTT. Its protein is CATQDSYATNEKLFF.

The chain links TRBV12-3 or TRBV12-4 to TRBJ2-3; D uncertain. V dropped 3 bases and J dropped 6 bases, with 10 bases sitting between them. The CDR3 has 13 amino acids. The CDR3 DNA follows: TGTGCCAGCAGTTTTCTCGTCCGGGATACGCAGTATTTT. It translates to CASSFLVRDTQYF.

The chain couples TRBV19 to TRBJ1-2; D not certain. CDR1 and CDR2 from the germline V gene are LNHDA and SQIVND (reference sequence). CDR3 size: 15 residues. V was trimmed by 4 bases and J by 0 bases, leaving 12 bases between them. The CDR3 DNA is TGTGCCAGTAGTAGAGAGGGCAGACCTAACTATGGCTACACCTTC. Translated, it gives CASSREGRPNYGYTF.

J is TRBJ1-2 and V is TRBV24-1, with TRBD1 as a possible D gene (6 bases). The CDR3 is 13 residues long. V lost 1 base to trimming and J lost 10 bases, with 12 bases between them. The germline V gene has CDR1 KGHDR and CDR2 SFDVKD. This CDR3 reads CATSDFTGRTYTF. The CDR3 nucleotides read TGTGCCACCAGTGATTTTACAGGGAGAACCTACACCTTC.

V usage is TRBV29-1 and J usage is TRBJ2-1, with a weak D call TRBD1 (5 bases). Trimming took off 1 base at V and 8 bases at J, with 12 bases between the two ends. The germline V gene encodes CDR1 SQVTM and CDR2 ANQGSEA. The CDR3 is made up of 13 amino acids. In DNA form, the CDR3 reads TGCAGCGTTGAAGGGCTCGCCAGGGATGAGCAGTTCTTC. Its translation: CSVEGLARDEQFF.

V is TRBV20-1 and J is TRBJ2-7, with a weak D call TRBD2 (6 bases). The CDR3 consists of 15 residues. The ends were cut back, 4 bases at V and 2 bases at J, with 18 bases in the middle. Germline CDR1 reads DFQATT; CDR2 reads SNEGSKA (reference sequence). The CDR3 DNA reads TGCAGTGCTACTGATATCGGGACTCATCCCTACGAGCAGTACTTC. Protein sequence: CSATDIGTHPYEQYF.

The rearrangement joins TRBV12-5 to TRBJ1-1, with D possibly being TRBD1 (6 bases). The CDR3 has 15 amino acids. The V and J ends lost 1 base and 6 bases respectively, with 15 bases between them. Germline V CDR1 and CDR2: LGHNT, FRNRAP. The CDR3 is CASGLATGMFPEAFF. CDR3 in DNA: TGTGCTAGTGGTTTGGCGACAGGAATGTTCCCTGAAGCTTTCTTT.

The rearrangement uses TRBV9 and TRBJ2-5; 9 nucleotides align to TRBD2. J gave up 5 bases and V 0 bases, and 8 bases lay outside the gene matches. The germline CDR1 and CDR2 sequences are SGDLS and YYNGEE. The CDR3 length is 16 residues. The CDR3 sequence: CASSVDSGSPQETQYF. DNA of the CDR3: TGTGCCAGCAGCGTAGATAGCGGGAGCCCCCAGGAGACCCAGTACTTC.

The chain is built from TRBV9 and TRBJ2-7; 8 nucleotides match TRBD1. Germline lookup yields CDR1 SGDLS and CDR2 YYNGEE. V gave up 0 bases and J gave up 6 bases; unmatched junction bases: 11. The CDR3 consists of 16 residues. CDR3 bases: TGTGCCAGCAGCGTAGGATTGTTGGACAGGGCCTCCGAGCAGTACTTC. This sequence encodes CASSVGLLDRASEQYF.

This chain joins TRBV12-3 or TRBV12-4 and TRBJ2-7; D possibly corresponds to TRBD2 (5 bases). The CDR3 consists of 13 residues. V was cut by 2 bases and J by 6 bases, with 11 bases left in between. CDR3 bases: TGTGCCAGCAGTTTAAGTACGGGATCCGAGCAGTACTTC. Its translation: CASSLSTGSEQYF.

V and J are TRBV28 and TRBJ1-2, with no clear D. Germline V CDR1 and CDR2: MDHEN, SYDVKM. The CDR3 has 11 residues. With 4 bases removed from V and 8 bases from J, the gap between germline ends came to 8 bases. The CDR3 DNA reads TGTGCCAGCAGTTCGGTGTGGGGCTACACCTTC. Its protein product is CASSSVWGYTF.

CDR3 sequence reads: CASRRDRGNTEAFF. The CDR3 bases are TGTGCCAGTAGGAGAGACAGGGGGAACACTGAAGCTTTCTTT. V gene TRBV19 combines with J gene TRBJ1-1; 8 bases align to TRBD1. Losses at the gene ends were 6 bases for V and 1 base for J; bases not matched to a gene: 4. From germline, CDR1 is LNHDA and CDR2 SQIVND (reference sequence). The CDR3 sequence is 14 residues long.

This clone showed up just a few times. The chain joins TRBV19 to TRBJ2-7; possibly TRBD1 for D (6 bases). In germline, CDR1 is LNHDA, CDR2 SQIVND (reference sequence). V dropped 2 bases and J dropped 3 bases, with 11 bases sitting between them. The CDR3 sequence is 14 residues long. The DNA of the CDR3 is TGTGCCAGTAGTATAAAAGAGGGGGACTACGAGCAGTACTTC. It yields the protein CASSIKEGDYEQYF.

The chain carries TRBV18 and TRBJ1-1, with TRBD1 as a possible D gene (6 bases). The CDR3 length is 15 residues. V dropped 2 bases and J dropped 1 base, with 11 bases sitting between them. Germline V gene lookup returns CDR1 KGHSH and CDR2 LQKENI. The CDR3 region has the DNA TGTGCCAGCTCACCAGCGACAGGAGAGAACACTGAAGCTTTCTTT. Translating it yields CASSPATGENTEAFF.

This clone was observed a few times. The CDR3 nucleotides read TGTGCCAGCAGCCTATTTCGGACAGGGGACTACGAGCAGTACTTC. It is translated as CASSLFRTGDYEQYF. The V call is TRBV5-5, the J call TRBJ2-7; the match to TRBD1 covers 9 bases. The germline CDR1 and CDR2 sequences are SGHKS and YYEKEE (reference sequence). Losses at the gene ends were 4 bases for V and 3 bases for J; bases not matched to a gene: 8. The CDR3 sequence is 15 residues long.

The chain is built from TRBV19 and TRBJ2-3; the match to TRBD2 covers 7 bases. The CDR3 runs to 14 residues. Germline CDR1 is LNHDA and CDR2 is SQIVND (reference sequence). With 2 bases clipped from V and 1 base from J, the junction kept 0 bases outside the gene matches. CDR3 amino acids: CASSIRGGTDTQYF. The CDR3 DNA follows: TGTGCCAGTAGTATACGGGGGGGCACAGATACGCAGTATTTT.

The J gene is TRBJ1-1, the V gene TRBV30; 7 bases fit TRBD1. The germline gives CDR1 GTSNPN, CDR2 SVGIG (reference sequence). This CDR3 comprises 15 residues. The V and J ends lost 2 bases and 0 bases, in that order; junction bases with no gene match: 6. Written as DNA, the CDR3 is TGTGCCTGGAGTAGGGACAGCGGGTTGAACACTGAAGCTTTCTTT. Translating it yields CAWSRDSGLNTEAFF. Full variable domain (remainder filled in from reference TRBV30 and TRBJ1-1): SQTIHQWPATLVQPVGSPLSLECTVEGTSNPNLYWYRQAAGRGLQLLFYSVGIGQISSEVPQNLSASRPQDRQFILSSKKLLLSDSGFYLCAWSRDSGLNTEAFFGQGTRLTVV.

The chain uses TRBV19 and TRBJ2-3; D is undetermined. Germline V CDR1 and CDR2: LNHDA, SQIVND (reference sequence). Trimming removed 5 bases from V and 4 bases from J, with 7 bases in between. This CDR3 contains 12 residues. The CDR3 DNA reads TGTGCCAGTAGTGTCATAGCAGATACGCAGTATTTT. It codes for CASSVIADTQYF. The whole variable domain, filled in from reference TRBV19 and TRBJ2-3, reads DGGITQSPKYLFRKEGQNVTLSCEQNLNHDAMYWYRQDPGQGLRLIYYSQIVNDFQKGDIAEGYSVSREKKESFPLTVTSAQKNPTAFYLCASSVIADTQYFGPGTRLTVL.

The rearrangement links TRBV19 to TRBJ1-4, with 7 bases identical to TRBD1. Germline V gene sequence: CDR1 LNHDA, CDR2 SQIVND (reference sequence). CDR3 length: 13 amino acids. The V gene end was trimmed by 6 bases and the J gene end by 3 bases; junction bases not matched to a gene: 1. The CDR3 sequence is CASRRGPNEKLFF. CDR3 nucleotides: TGTGCCAGTAGGAGGGGGCCTAATGAAAAACTGTTTTTT.

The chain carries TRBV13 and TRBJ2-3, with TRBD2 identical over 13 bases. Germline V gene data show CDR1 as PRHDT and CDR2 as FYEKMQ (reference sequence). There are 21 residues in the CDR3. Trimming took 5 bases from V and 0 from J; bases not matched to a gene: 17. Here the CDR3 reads CASSQAGWRLAGGGSTDTQYF. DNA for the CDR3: TGTGCCAGCAGCCAGGCAGGATGGCGACTAGCGGGAGGCGGAAGCACAGATACGCAGTATTTT.

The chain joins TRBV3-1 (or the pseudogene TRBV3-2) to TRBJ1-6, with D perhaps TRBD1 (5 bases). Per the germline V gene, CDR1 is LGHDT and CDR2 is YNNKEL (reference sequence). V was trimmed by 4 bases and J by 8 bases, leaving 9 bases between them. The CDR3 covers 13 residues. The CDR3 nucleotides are TGTGCCAGCAGCCTTTCCAGGGATTCACCCCTCCACTTT. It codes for CASSLSRDSPLHF.

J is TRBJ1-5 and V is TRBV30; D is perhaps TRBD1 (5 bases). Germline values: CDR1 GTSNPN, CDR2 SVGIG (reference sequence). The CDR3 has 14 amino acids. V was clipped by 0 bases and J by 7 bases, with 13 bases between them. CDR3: CAWSVRMGRQPQHF. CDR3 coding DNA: TGTGCCTGGAGTGTACGAATGGGGCGGCAGCCCCAGCATTTT.

The CDR3 DNA reads TGTGCCAGCAACGGAGACAGGGGCGGCACTGAAGCTTTCTTT. This gives the protein CASNGDRGGTEAFF. This chain connects TRBV9 to TRBJ1-1, with 8 bases lining up with TRBD1. The trim removed 6 bases at V and 4 bases at J, leaving 8 bases unmatched. CDR3 size: 14 residues. Germline-derived CDR1 and CDR2 are SGDLS and YYNGEE.

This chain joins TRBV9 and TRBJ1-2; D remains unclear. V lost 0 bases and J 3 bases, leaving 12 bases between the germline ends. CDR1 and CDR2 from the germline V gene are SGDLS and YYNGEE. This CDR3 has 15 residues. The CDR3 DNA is TGTGCCAGCAGCGTAGCTGAGGGCGCAGACTATGGCTACACCTTC. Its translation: CASSVAEGADYGYTF.

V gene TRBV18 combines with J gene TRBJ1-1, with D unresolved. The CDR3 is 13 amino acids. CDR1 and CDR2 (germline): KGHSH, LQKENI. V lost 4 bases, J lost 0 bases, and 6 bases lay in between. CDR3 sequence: CASSRTVNTEAFF. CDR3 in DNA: TGTGCCAGCTCACGAACAGTGAACACTGAAGCTTTCTTT.